This passage covers 9 T cell receptor beta chains from one sample sequenced in a study of T cells expressing NK-cell markers. TCRdb re-called the 5' RACE reads; every CDR3 protein appears as one record, without DNA. The specimen's table records hundreds of thousands of distinct CDR3 sequences. Sequenced sample: blood T cells: a sorted CD56 or NKG2C T cell subset, CD4+ or CD8+ T cells, or bulk PBMC T cells (not recorded which). These TCRs come from a man aged 18 to 35 in good health.

The rearrangement joins TRBV4-1 to TRBJ2-4; TCRdb designates TRBD1, a call that cannot be tested without DNA. The CDR3 runs 13 residues. The germline CDR1 and CDR2 sequences are MGHRA and YSYEKL. Here the CDR3 reads CASSPGQGGVGYF.

CDR3: CASSSSTGSDTQYF. V gene TRBV7-2 combines with J gene TRBJ2-3; TCRdb picks TRBD1, but there is no DNA to check that call. Looked up from germline, CDR1 is SGHTA and CDR2 is FQGNSA. The CDR3 consists of 14 residues.

The gene calls are TRBV10-3 and TRBJ2-1; TCRdb's assignment of TRBD2 cannot be checked, as there is no DNA. There are 13 residues in the CDR3. CDR1 ENHRY and CDR2 SYGVKD come from the germline V gene. The CDR3 loop reads CALASQPSDEQFF.

The J gene is TRBJ2-1, the V gene TRBV11-2; checking the TCRdb D call of TRBD2 is not possible without DNA. Germline assignment: CDR1 SGHAT and CDR2 FQNNGV. This CDR3 comprises 17 residues. CDR3 sequence: CASSLEVPLPTYNEQFF.

The chain employs TRBV18 and TRBJ2-3; the TCRdb D gene call, TRBD2, has no DNA to confirm it. Germline V CDR1 and CDR2: KGHSH, LQKENI. This CDR3 contains 15 residues. The CDR3: CASSPYNEPLRTQYF.

The CDR3: CASSLGGQIQYF. The genes are TRBV12-3 or TRBV12-4 and TRBJ2-4; TCRdb reports TRBD1, a call that lacks DNA to check it against. The CDR3 runs to 12 residues.

V gene TRBV5-5 combines with J gene TRBJ2-3; as DNA is missing, the TRBD1 call by TCRdb cannot be tested. CDR3 length: 16 amino acids. Germline assignment: CDR1 SGHKS and CDR2 YYEKEE (reference sequence). CDR3 protein: CASSLAGTGGVDTQYF.

The V call is TRBV28, the J call TRBJ2-3. Germline loops: CDR1 MDHEN, CDR2 SYDVKM. This CDR3 comprises 12 residues. CDR3 region: CASTRWADTQYF.

The CDR3 loop is CASSPTGTGAGYTF. V and J are TRBV12-3 or TRBV12-4 and TRBJ1-2; TCRdb returns TRBD1, unconfirmable since there is no DNA. The CDR3 spans 14 residues.